These 18 T cell receptor beta chains were all obtained from the same sample, sequenced in a study of radiation and T cells in renal cell carcinoma. The method was immunoSEQ multiplex PCR; TCRdb's version includes in-frame clones alone and lacks a portion of them. The sample lists just under 80,000 clones, 70% to 90% occurring once. Specified time point: blood 2 weeks post-SBRT. The sample's treatment: 15 Gy SBRT to primary tumor, nephrectomy 4 weeks later. Source: blood, taken from a patient whose treatment included radiotherapy and nephrectomy. The receptors come from a woman in her fifties or sixties with renal cell carcinoma.

This clone was seen only once. The chain joins TRBV27 to TRBJ1-4; D perhaps matches TRBD1 (5 bases). V shed 0 bases and J shed 6 bases, with 11 bases lying between them. The CDR3 loop spans 15 amino acids. Germline CDR1 is MNHEY and CDR2 is SMNVEV (reference sequence). The CDR3 nucleotides read TGTGCCAGCAGTTTATCCTGGCAGGGAGATGAAAAACTGTTTTTT. Its translation: CASSLSWQGDEKLFF.

V gene TRBV9 combines with J gene TRBJ2-3; TRBD1 matches at 7 bases. There are 15 residues in the CDR3. Looked up from germline, CDR1 is SGDLS and CDR2 is YYNGEE. With V trimmed by 2 bases and J by 12 bases, 15 bases remained unmatched. CDR3: CASSVRDSSTDPQYF. The CDR3 DNA reads as TGTGCCAGCAGCGTCCGGGACAGTAGCACAGATCCCCAGTATTTT.

The rearrangement links TRBV5-5 to TRBJ1-2; 12 nucleotides agree with TRBD1. J lost 4 bases, V lost 3 bases, and 1 base had no gene match. The length of the CDR3 is 14 residues. The germline gives CDR1 SGHKS, CDR2 YYEKEE (reference sequence). CDR3 residues: CASSWGQGAYGYTF. The CDR3 DNA reads TGTGCCAGCAGCTGGGGACAGGGGGCCTATGGCTACACCTTC.

The chain joins TRBV7-9 to TRBJ2-5; D may be TRBD1 (5 bases). Germline lookup yields CDR1 SEHNR and CDR2 FQNEAQ (reference sequence). The ends were cut back, 7 bases at V and 4 bases at J, with 13 bases in the middle. The CDR3 loop spans 13 amino acids. The CDR3 loop is CASTLRGRETQYF. The CDR3 coding sequence is TGTGCCAGCACCCTTAGGGGTAGAGAGACCCAGTACTTC.

V and J are TRBV10-3 and TRBJ2-2; TRBD2 matches 8 bases. CDR1 is ENHRY, CDR2 SYGVKD, per germline. CDR3 length: 15 residues. J lost 4 bases, V lost 4 bases, and 5 bases had no gene match. The CDR3 nucleotides are TGTGCCATCAGTGCCCCGGGGGGGTCCACCGGGGAGCTGTTTTTT. Its translation is CAISAPGGSTGELFF.

The rearrangement joins TRBV25-1 to TRBJ1-1, with D hard to call. Trimming took 7 bases from V and 0 from J, leaving 18 bases between them. Germline CDR1 and CDR2: MGHDK and SYGVNS. The CDR3 sequence is 16 residues long. This CDR3 reads CASIRQSGNLNTEAFF. Written as DNA, the CDR3 is TGTGCCAGCATCAGGCAGTCGGGAAATTTGAACACTGAAGCTTTCTTT.

By share, this clone counts as medium-sized. V is TRBV2 and J is TRBJ1-5, with 7 positions matching TRBD1. The length of the CDR3 is 15 residues. The junction had 5 bases not matched to a gene; V was cut back by 5 bases and J by 1 base. Per the germline V gene, CDR1 is SNHLY and CDR2 is FYNNEI. The CDR3 protein is CASSQQGQSNQPQHF. The DNA of the CDR3 is TGTGCCAGCAGTCAGCAGGGACAGAGCAATCAGCCCCAGCATTTT. The variable domain in full, completed from reference TRBV2 and TRBJ1-5, reads EPEVTQTPSHQVTQMGQEVILRCVPISNHLYFYWYRQILGQKVEFLVSFYNNEISEKSEIFDDQFSVERPDGSNFTLKIRSTKLEDSAMYFCASSQQGQSNQPQHFGDGTRLSIL.

The chain links TRBV2 to TRBJ1-3; D may be TRBD1 (5 bases). Looked up from germline, CDR1 is SNHLY and CDR2 is FYNNEI. The CDR3 loop spans 15 amino acids. V gave up 4 bases and J gave up 2 bases, with 12 bases separating them. The CDR3 nucleotides read TGTGCCAGCAGTGTAGACGCAGGGACTGGAAACACCATATATTTT. This codes for CASSVDAGTGNTIYF.

This clone is a singleton in its sample. V usage is TRBV7-7 and J usage is TRBJ2-1; 10 nucleotides line up with TRBD2. From germline, CDR1 is SSHAT and CDR2 FNYEAQ (reference sequence). The CDR3 has 13 residues. Trimming cost V 7 bases and J 7 bases; bases outside gene matches: 4. CDR3 amino acids: CASKASGRNEQFF. The DNA for the CDR3 is TGTGCCAGCAAGGCTAGCGGGAGAAATGAGCAGTTCTTC.

The rearrangement joins TRBV29-1 to TRBJ2-7; TRBD1 aligns across 8 bases. CDR1 and CDR2 from the germline V gene are SQVTM and ANQGSEA. The V segment lost 4 bases and the J segment 3 bases; nucleotides outside the gene matches: 5. This CDR3 is 13 amino acids long. The CDR3 reads CSVGGQAGYEQYF. As DNA, the CDR3 is TGCAGCGTTGGGGGACAGGCCGGCTACGAGCAGTACTTC.

J is TRBJ2-3 and V is TRBV2; TRBD2 aligns across 15 bases. This CDR3 is built from 17 residues. The germline V gene encodes CDR1 SNHLY and CDR2 FYNNEI. After removal of 6 bases from V and 0 bases from J, the junction contained 4 bases not matched to a gene. The CDR3 bases are TGTGCCAGCAGAAGGACTAGCGGGAGGGCAAGCACAGATACGCAGTATTTT. This gives the protein CASRRTSGRASTDTQYF.

The chain joins TRBV5-1 to TRBJ2-1; the match to TRBD2 covers 13 bases. The CDR3 is made up of 19 amino acids. Germline V lookup: CDR1 SGHRS, CDR2 YFSETQ. Trimming cost V 0 bases and J 8 bases; bases outside gene matches: 14. The CDR3 protein is CASSLGAWTSGGWQDEQFF. DNA for the CDR3: TGCGCCAGCAGCTTGGGCGCGTGGACTAGCGGGGGATGGCAGGATGAGCAGTTCTTC.

The genes are TRBV7-2 and TRBJ1-6; D remains ambiguous. From germline, CDR1 is SGHTA and CDR2 FQGNSA. Trimming stripped 1 base from V and 7 bases from J, with 11 bases between. The CDR3 is made up of 15 amino acids. The chain's CDR3 is CASSLVTVSNSPLHF. CDR3 coding DNA: TGTGCCAGCAGCTTAGTTACGGTTAGCAATTCACCCCTCCACTTT.

This clone was seen a handful of times. The gene calls are TRBV2 and TRBJ2-4, with 7 positions matching TRBD2. After removal of 2 bases from V and 0 bases from J, the junction contained 10 bases not matched to a gene. The CDR3 loop spans 18 amino acids. Germline V lookup: CDR1 SNHLY, CDR2 FYNNEI. DNA of the CDR3: TGTGCCAGCAGTGAACCCCTGACTAGCCGGCGAGCCAAAAACATTCAGTACTTC. Protein product: CASSEPLTSRRAKNIQYF.

The chain is built from TRBV4-3 and TRBJ1-4; D call uncertain. The CDR3 is 14 amino acids. V lost 1 base, J lost 7 bases, and 10 bases lay in between. From germline, CDR1 is LGHNA and CDR2 YSLEER. CDR3 coding DNA: TGCGCCAGCAGCCAAGTTTCCGCCGGTGAAAAACTGTTTTTT. This encodes CASSQVSAGEKLFF.

The chain combines TRBV4-1 with TRBJ1-2; D is undetermined. Germline-derived CDR1 and CDR2 are MGHRA and YSYEKL. The CDR3 loop spans 12 amino acids. Trimming took 3 bases from V and 4 from J, leaving 6 bases between them. The CDR3 here is CASSHRVYGYTF. CDR3 coding DNA: TGCGCCAGCAGCCATCGGGTCTATGGCTACACCTTC.

This chain joins TRBV5-1 and TRBJ2-1; 13 bases are shared with TRBD2. This CDR3 spans 14 amino acids. CDR1 is SGHRS, CDR2 YFSETQ, per germline. The V and J ends lost 4 bases and 16 bases, in that order; junction bases with no gene match: 11. The CDR3 nucleotides read TGCGCCAGCAGCCCGGGACTAGCGGGGACCCTGGGCTTCTTC. This sequence encodes CASSPGLAGTLGFF.

The chain uses TRBV5-1 and TRBJ1-1, with unresolved D. Germline CDR1 is SGHRS and CDR2 is YFSETQ. This CDR3 region has 18 residues. Trimming removed 2 bases at V and 0 bases at J, with 20 bases between. The CDR3 nucleotides are TGCGCCAGCAGCTTTAATCCGGGCCTCCGCGGGATGAACACTGAAGCTTTCTTT. This translates into CASSFNPGLRGMNTEAFF.